This section outlines one T cell receptor beta chain sequence together with its context. What it binds is not known. CD45RO/CCR7/CD25/CD127/CD95/CD27 staining was used to isolate CD4+ naive, central memory, regulatory and stem cell-like memory cells by sorting. This sample is part of a study of beta chain features in type 1 diabetes. As for the study in general: When patients were set against healthy donors, age, gender and cell yields were similar. Study outcomes and limitations: VDJ junctions from type 1 diabetes patients carried fewer insertions and larger deletions. For Type 1 diabetes patients, all four CD4+ subsets carried TCRB CDR3s that were moderately but significantly shorter.

Reverse transcribing all isolated RNA meant expressed TCRB transcripts were sequenced. The repertoire was sequenced with immunoSEQ multiplex PCR; TCRdb's copy has only in-frame clones and lacks some. The sample holds about 650,000 clones, roughly an eighth seen once. The CDR3 extends over 15 amino acids. The V gene end was trimmed by 2 bases and the J gene end by 8 bases; junction bases not matched to a gene: 10. Germline V gene sequence: CDR1 SQVTM, CDR2 ANQGSEA. The chain couples TRBV29-1 to TRBJ2-1; 9 bases map to TRBD1. The clonotype was recovered from a man younger than 40 with type 1 diabetes. The sequenced sample consisted of naive CD4+ T cells from blood. CDR3 bases: TGCAGCGTTGAATTGGGACAGGGCACCATCGATGAGCAGTTCTTC. This gives the protein CSVELGQGTIDEQFF.